Following are 4 T cell receptor beta chains from one sample sequenced in a study of control samples from healthy donors and cancer patients. Produced via immunoSEQ multiplex PCR; TCRdb's table is partial and in-frame only. The table includes over 80,000 clones, 79% detected once. The specimen was blood. These receptors came from a young woman in good health.

The rearrangement uses TRBV11-3 and TRBJ2-1; tentatively, D is TRBD2 (6 bases). Germline V gene lookup returns CDR1 SGHNT and CDR2 YENEEA. There are 15 residues in the CDR3. The ends were cut back, 1 base at V and 3 bases at J, with 10 bases in the middle. This CDR3 reads CASSLVASVYNEQFF. The CDR3 DNA follows: TGTGCCAGCAGCTTAGTGGCTAGCGTCTACAATGAGCAGTTCTTC.

This clone was counted a few times. The chain links TRBV12-5 to TRBJ2-1; D might be TRBD2 (7 bases). V was shortened by 5 bases and J by 4 bases, with 15 bases between the two germline ends. CDR1 is LGHNT and CDR2 is FRNRAP in the germline V gene. This CDR3 contains 15 residues. The CDR3 is CASGPGGPPYNEQFF. Written as DNA, the CDR3 is TGTGCTAGTGGTCCCGGGGGGCCCCCTTACAATGAGCAGTTCTTC.

The chain combines TRBV2 with TRBJ1-1; D is possibly TRBD1 (5 bases). CDR1 and CDR2 from the germline V gene are SNHLY and FYNNEI. The CDR3 covers 13 residues. Deletions cut 5 bases from V and 4 bases from J, with 11 bases between. The CDR3 here is CASSFREGTEAFF. CDR3 DNA: TGTGCCAGCAGTTTCAGGGAGGGCACTGAAGCTTTCTTT.

The rearrangement uses TRBV6-2 or TRBV6-3 and TRBJ2-5, with 9 bases identical to TRBD2. CDR3 size: 17 residues. Germline CDR1 reads MNHEY; CDR2 reads SVGEGT. V shed 1 base, J shed 5 bases, and the junction held 11 bases outside the gene matches. The CDR3 reads CASSYWVRGGASETQYF. CDR3 nucleotide sequence: TGTGCCAGCAGTTACTGGGTTCGCGGGGGGGCCTCGGAGACCCAGTACTTC.